The 10 T cell receptor beta chains presented below share a single source sample, sequenced in a study of T cells in Graves' hyperthyroidism and ophthalmopathy. Amplification yielded TCR beta CDR3 regions, with RNA transcripts as the source. HTBI primers drove first-round RT-PCR of the TCR CDR3. TCRdb reanalysed the multiplex PCR reads using MiXCR and keeps one entry per CDR3 protein. Of about 610,000 distinct CDR3 sequences listed, 14% to 15% are singletons. The sequencing input was blood. The receptors originated from a woman aged 40 to 50 with Graves' ophthalmopathy.

This clonotype was recorded many times. The genes are TRBV19 and TRBJ1-1; a weak D match, TRBD1 (6 bases). The CDR3 runs 15 residues. Germline CDR1 is LNHDA and CDR2 is SQIVND (reference sequence). Trimming stripped 6 bases from V and 5 bases from J, with 19 bases between. CDR3 residues: CASSDGRGPGTEAFF. CDR3 in DNA: TGTGCCAGTAGCGACGGGCGGGGGCCGGGAACTGAAGCTTTCTTT.

This clonotype was observed at least ten times. The rearrangement uses TRBV12-3 or TRBV12-4 and TRBJ1-1; D call uncertain. V was pared by 5 bases and J by 5 bases, with 15 bases between. The length of the CDR3 is 14 residues. CDR3 amino acids: CASSAEGGRTEAFF. The CDR3 coding sequence is TGTGCCAGCAGTGCCGAGGGAGGGCGGACTGAAGCTTTCTTT.

This clonotype was counted ten times or more. The chain links TRBV7-2 to TRBJ2-2; tentatively, D is TRBD1 (6 bases). The V gene lost 6 bases and the J gene lost 3 bases, with 11 bases spanning the gap. Germline assignment: CDR1 SGHTA and CDR2 FQGNSA. The CDR3 spans 14 residues. CDR3: CASRSGQYTGELFF. The CDR3 bases are TGTGCCAGCAGAAGCGGACAGTACACCGGGGAGCTGTTTTTT.

The V gene is TRBV10-3, the J gene TRBJ2-3, with a weak D call TRBD2 (6 bases). In germline, CDR1 is ENHRY, CDR2 SYGVKD. CDR3 length: 12 amino acids. V was trimmed by 10 bases and J by 5 bases, leaving 13 bases between them. The CDR3 here is CATEGLEDTQYF. CDR3 in DNA: TGTGCCACCGAGGGACTGGAAGATACGCAGTATTTT.

This clonotype was recorded at least ten times. J is TRBJ1-5 and V is TRBV20-1, with D tentatively TRBD1 (6 bases). This CDR3 contains 15 residues. The germline V gene encodes CDR1 DFQATT and CDR2 SNEGSKA (reference sequence). V lost 5 bases, J lost 5 bases, and 19 bases lay in between. This CDR3 is CSAQGGGGSYQPQHF. The CDR3 bases are TGCAGTGCTCAAGGAGGGGGGGGCTCTTATCAGCCCCAGCATTTT.

In this sample, this clonotype turned up many times. This chain uses TRBV29-1 with TRBJ2-7, with D perhaps matching TRBD2 (6 bases). Per the germline V gene, CDR1 is SQVTM and CDR2 is ANQGSEA. The V end was cut by 0 bases, the J end by 4 bases, with 7 bases between. The CDR3 has 12 residues. CDR3 nucleotides: TGCAGCGTTGAAGAGGCGGGATACGAGCAGTACTTC. Its protein product is CSVEEAGYEQYF.

This clonotype has ten or more counts. The CDR3 nucleotides are TGCAGTGCTAGATTGCGGGACAGGGCCTTTCCCTACGAGCAGTACTTC. Its protein product is CSARLRDRAFPYEQYF. The chain is built from TRBV20-1 and TRBJ2-7, with 9 positions matching TRBD1. The CDR3 extends over 16 amino acids. The junction had 10 bases not matched to a gene; V was cut back by 2 bases and J by 2 bases. Germline CDR1 DFQATT, CDR2 SNEGSKA (reference sequence).

This clonotype has just a few counts. This rearrangement joins TRBV14 to TRBJ2-5; D unresolved. The CDR3 loop spans 11 amino acids. V lost 4 bases and J 7 bases, leaving 7 bases between the germline ends. From germline, CDR1 is SGHDN and CDR2 FVKESK. The CDR3 region is CASSRLGTQYF. CDR3 bases: TGTGCCAGCAGCCGCCTCGGGACCCAGTACTTC.

In its sample, this clonotype was seen a few times. The CDR3 region is CASRQGTYEQYF. CDR3 bases: TGTGCCAGTCGACAGGGGACCTACGAGCAGTACTTC. J is TRBJ2-7 and V is TRBV7-2, with 8 positions matching TRBD1. Trimming at V came to 9 bases and at J to 2 bases, leaving 3 bases not matched to a gene. The length of the CDR3 is 12 residues. Germline loops: CDR1 SGHTA, CDR2 FQGNSA.

This clonotype was counted between two and nine times. This chain joins TRBV2 and TRBJ1-1, with 7 nucleotides matching TRBD1. With V trimmed by 4 bases and J by 5 bases, 7 bases remained unmatched. CDR3 length: 14 amino acids. Germline CDR1 SNHLY, CDR2 FYNNEI. Here the CDR3 reads CASSGHRGETEAFF. The CDR3, as DNA: TGTGCCAGCAGTGGACACAGGGGTGAAACTGAAGCTTTCTTT.